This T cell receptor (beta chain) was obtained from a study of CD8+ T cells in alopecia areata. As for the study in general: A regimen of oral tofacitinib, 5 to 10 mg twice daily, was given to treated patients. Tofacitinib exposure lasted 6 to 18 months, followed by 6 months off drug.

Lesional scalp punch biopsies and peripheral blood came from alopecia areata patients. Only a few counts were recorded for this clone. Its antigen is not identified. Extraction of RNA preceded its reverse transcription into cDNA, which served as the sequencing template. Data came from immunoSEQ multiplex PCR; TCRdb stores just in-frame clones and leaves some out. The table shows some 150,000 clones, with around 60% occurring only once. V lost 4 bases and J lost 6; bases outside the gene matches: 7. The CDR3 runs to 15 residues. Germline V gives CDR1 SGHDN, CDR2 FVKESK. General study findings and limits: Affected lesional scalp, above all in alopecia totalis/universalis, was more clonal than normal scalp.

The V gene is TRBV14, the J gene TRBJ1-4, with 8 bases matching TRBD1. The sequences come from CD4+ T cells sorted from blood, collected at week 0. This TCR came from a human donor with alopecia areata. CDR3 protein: CASSLMDRDDEKLFF. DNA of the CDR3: TGTGCCAGCAGCCTGATGGACAGGGACGATGAAAAACTGTTTTTT. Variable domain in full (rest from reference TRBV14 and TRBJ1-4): EAGVTQFPSHSVIEKGQTVTLRCDPISGHDNLYWYRRVMGKEIKFLLHFVKESKQDESGMPNNRFLAERTGGTYSTLKVQPAELEDSGVYFCASSLMDRDDEKLFFGSGTQLSVL.